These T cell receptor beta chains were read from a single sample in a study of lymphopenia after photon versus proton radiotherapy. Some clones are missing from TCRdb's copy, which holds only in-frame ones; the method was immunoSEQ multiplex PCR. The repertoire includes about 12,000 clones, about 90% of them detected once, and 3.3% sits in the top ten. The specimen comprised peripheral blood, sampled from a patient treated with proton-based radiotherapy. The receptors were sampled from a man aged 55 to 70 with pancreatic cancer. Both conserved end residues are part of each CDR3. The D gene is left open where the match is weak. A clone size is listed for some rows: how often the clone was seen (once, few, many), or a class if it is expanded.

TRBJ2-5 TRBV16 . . CASSQLLDSHEETQYF TGTGCCAGCAGCCAATTATTAGACAGTCACGAAGAGACCCAGTACTTC
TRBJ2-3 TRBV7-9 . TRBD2 CASSLAATSGKSDTQYF TGTGCCAGCAGCTTAGCGGCTACTAGCGGGAAATCAGATACGCAGTATTTT
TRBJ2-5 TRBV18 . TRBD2 CASSPPGLAGGQETQYF TGTGCCAGCTCACCACCGGGACTAGCGGGAGGACAAGAGACCCAGTACTTC
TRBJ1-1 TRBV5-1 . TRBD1 CASSVGRGLNTEAFF TGCGCCAGCAGCGTGGGCAGGGGGCTGAACACTGAAGCTTTCTTT
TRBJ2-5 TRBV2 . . CASSDAQETQYF TGTGCCAGCAGTGACGCACAAGAGACCCAGTACTTC
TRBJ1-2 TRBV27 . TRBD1 CASRDSGQGNYGYTF TGTGCCAGCAGGGACTCAGGACAGGGAAACTATGGCTACACCTTC
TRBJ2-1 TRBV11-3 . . CASSLDFGQSNEQFF TGTGCCAGCAGCTTAGATTTTGGACAGAGCAATGAGCAGTTCTTC
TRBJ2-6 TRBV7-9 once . CASSLGNWGGSGANVLTF TGTGCCAGCAGCTTAGGAAACTGGGGTGGCTCTGGGGCCAACGTCCTGACTTTC
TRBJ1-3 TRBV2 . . CASSGRSGNTIYF TGTGCCAGCAGTGGGCGATCTGGAAACACCATATATTTT
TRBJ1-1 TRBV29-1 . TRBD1 CSVLTGQGGTEAFF TGCAGCGTCTTGACAGGCCAGGGGGGCACTGAAGCTTTCTTT
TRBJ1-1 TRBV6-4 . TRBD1 CASSEAQGATEAFF TGTGCCAGCAGTGAGGCACAGGGGGCAACTGAAGCTTTCTTT
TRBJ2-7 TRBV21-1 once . CASSYGGTISYEQYF TGTGCCAGCAGTTACGGAGGGACAATCTCCTACGAGCAGTACTTC
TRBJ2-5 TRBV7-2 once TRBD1 CASSPRQGVSRETQYF TGTGCCAGCAGCCCCCGACAGGGAGTTTCCCGGGAGACCCAGTACTTC
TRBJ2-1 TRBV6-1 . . CASSERRGAREQFF TGTGCCAGCAGTGAAAGGAGGGGAGCCCGGGAGCAGTTCTTC
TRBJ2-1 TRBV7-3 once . CASSPLGGIGQFF TGTGCCAGCAGCCCACTAGGAGGGATCGGGCAGTTCTTC
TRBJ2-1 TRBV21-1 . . CASSKRDGLRHPIYNEQFF TGTGCCAGCAGCAAAAGGGATGGACTGCGACATCCAATATACAATGAGCAGTTCTTC
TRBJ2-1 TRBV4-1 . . CASSQEKASYNEQFF TGCGCCAGCAGCCAAGAGAAAGCCTCCTACAATGAGCAGTTCTTC
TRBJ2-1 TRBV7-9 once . CASTSQRGLFNNEQFF TGTGCCAGCACCTCACAAAGGGGACTTTTCAACAATGAGCAGTTCTTC
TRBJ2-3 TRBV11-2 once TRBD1 CASSLRQGADTQYF TGTGCCAGCAGCTTAAGACAGGGTGCAGATACGCAGTATTTT
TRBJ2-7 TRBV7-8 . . CASSTQDYEQYF TGTGCCAGCAGCACGCAAGACTACGAGCAGTACTTC
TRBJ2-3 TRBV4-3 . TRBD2 CASSQDWGVAGGTDTQYF TGCGCCAGCAGCCAAGATTGGGGGGTGGCGGGAGGGACAGATACGCAGTATTTT
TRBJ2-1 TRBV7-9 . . CASSPKTGDEQFF TGTGCCAGCAGCCCTAAAACTGGAGATGAGCAGTTCTTC
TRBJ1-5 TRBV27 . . CATSPGNSNQPQHF TGTGCCACCTCCCCCGGAAATAGCAATCAGCCCCAGCATTTT
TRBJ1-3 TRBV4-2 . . CASSRSRDTGVSGNTIYF TGTGCCAGCAGCCGATCCCGGGACACTGGAGTCTCTGGAAACACCATATATTTT
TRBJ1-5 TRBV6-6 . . CASSQFPEGRFHF TGTGCCAGCAGCCAGTTCCCTGAAGGACGGTTTCACTTT
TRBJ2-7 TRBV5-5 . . CASSSLTFSYEQYF TGTGCCAGCAGCTCCCTAACTTTTTCCTACGAGCAGTACTTC
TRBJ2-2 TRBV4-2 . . CASSPSIGLTTGELFF TGTGCCAGCAGCCCCTCAATCGGCCTAACTACCGGGGAGCTGTTTTTT
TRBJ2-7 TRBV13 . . CASTFGLVAYEQYF TGTGCCAGCACGTTTGGTCTAGTCGCCTACGAGCAGTACTTC
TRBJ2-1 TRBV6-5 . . CASSLKSGTYNEQFF TGTGCCAGCAGTCTTAAATCGGGGACCTACAATGAGCAGTTCTTC
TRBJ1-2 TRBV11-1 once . CASSLAGALGYTF TGTGCCAGCAGCTTAGCAGGGGCTCTCGGCTACACCTTC
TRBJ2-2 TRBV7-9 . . CASSLSVQGTGELFF TGTGCCAGCAGCTTGTCCGTTCAGGGCACCGGGGAGCTGTTTTTT
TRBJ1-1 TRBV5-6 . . CASSRQFWNTEAFF TGTGCCAGCAGCAGACAGTTTTGGAACACTGAAGCTTTCTTT
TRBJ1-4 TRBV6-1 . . CASSPRVGNEKLFF TGTGCCAGCAGTCCCCGGGTCGGTAATGAAAAACTGTTTTTT
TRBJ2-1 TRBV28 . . CASSPHGVAKNEQFF TGTGCCAGCAGTCCCCATGGAGTAGCCAAGAATGAGCAGTTCTTC
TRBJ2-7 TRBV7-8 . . CASSLENRGGDEQYF TGTGCCAGCAGCTTAGAAAACAGGGGAGGCGACGAGCAGTACTTC
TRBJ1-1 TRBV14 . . CASSPKDRVYTEAFF TGTGCCAGCAGTCCAAAAGATCGGGTTTACACTGAAGCTTTCTTT
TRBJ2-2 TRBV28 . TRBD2 CASSLGLAGPVTGELFF TGTGCCAGCAGTTTGGGACTAGCGGGACCGGTCACCGGGGAGCTGTTTTTT
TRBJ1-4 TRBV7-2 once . CASSLASGNEKLFF TGTGCCAGCAGCTTAGCTTCCGGGAATGAAAAACTGTTTTTT
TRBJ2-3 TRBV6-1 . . CASSALGVGADTQYF TGTGCCAGCAGTGCCTTGGGCGTTGGGGCAGATACGCAGTATTTT
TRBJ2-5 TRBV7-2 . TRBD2 CASSLRRGLETQYF TGTGCCAGCAGCTTAAGGCGGGGGTTGGAGACCCAGTACTTC
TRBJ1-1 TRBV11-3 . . CASSLARSNTEAFF TGTGCCAGCAGCTTAGCTCGCTCAAACACTGAAGCTTTCTTT
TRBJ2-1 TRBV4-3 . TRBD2 CASSQDSTSGRRGNEQFF TGCGCCAGCAGCCAAGACTCGACTAGCGGGCGCAGGGGCAATGAGCAGTTCTTC
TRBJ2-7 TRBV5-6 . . CASSLGTPYEQYF TGTGCCAGCAGCTTAGGGACACCCTACGAGCAGTACTTC
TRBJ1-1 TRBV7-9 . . CAGSREGTEAFF TGTGCCGGGTCCAGGGAGGGCACTGAAGCTTTCTTT
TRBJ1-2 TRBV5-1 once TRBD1 CASSGGTGYYGYTF TGCGCCAGCAGTGGTGGGACAGGGTACTATGGCTACACCTTC
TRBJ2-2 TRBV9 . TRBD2 CASSVAGLAGGRTGELFF TGTGCCAGCAGCGTCGCGGGACTAGCGGGAGGGAGGACCGGGGAGCTGTTTTTT